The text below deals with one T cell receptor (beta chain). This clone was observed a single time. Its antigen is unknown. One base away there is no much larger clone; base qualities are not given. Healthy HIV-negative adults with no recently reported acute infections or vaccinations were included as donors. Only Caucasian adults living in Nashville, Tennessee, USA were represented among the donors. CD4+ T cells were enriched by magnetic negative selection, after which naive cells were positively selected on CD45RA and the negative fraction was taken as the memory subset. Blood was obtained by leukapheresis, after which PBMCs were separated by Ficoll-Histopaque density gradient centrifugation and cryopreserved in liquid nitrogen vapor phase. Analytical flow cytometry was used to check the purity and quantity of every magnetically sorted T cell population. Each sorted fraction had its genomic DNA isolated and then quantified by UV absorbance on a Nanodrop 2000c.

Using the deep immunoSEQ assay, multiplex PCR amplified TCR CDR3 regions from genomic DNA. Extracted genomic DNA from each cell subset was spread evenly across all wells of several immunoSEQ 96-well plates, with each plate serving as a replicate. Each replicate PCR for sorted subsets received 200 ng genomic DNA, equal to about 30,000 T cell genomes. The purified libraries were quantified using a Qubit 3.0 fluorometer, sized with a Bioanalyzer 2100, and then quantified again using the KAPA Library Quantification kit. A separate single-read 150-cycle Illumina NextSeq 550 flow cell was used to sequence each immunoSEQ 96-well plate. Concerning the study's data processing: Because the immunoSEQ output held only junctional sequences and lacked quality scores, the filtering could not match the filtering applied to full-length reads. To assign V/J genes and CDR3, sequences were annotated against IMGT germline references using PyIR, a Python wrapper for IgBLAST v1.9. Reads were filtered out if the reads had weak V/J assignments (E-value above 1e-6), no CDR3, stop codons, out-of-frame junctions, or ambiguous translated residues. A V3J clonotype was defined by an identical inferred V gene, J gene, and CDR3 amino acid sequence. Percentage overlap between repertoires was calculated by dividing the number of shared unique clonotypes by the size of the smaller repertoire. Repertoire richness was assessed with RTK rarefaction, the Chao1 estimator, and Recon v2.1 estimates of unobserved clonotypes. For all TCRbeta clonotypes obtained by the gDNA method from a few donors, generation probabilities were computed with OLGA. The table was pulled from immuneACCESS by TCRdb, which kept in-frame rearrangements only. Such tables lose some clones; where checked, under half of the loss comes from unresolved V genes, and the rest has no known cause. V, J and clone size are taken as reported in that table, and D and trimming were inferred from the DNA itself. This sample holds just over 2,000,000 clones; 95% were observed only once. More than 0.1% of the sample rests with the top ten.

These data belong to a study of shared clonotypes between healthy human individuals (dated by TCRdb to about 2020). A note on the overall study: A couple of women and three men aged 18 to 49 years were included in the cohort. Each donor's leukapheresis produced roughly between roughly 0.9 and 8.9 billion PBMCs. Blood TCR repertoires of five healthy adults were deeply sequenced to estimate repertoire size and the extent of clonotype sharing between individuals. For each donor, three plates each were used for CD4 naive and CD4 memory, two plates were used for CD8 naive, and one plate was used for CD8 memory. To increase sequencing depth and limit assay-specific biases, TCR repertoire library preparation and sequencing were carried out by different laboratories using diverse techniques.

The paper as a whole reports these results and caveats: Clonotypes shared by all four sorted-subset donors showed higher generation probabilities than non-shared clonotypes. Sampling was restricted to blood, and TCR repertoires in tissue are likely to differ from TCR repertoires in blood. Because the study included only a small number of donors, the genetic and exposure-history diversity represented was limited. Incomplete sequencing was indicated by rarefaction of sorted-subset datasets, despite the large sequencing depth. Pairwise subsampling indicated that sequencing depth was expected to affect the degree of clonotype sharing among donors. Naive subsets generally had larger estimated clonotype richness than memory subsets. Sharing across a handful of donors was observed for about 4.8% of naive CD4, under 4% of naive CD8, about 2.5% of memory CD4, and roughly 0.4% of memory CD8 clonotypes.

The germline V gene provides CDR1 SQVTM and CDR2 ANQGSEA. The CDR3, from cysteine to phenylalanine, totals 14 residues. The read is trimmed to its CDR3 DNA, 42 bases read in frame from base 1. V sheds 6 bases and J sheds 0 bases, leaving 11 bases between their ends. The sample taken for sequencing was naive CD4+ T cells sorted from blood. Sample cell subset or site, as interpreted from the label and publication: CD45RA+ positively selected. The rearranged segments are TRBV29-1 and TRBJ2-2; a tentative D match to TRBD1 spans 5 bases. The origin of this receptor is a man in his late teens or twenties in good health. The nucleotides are TGCAGCGTGAGGACAAACTCGAACACCGGGGAGCTGTTTTTT. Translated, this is CSVRTNSNTGELFF.